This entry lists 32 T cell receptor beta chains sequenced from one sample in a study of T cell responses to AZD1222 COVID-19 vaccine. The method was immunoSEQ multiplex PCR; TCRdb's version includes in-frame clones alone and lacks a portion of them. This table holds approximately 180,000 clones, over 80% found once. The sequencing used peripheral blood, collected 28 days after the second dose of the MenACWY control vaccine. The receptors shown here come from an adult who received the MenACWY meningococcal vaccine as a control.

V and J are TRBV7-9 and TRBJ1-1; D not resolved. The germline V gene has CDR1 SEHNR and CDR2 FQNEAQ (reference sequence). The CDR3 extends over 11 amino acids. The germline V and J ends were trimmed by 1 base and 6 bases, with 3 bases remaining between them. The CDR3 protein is CASSLVPEAFF. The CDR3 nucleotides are TGTGCCAGCAGCTTAGTCCCTGAAGCTTTCTTT. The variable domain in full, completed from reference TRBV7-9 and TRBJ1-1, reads DTGVSQNPRHKITKRGQNVTFRCDPISEHNRLYWYRQTLGQGPEFLTYFQNEAQLEKSRLLSDRFSAERPKGSFSTLEIQRTEQGDSAMYLCASSLVPEAFFGQGTRLTVV.

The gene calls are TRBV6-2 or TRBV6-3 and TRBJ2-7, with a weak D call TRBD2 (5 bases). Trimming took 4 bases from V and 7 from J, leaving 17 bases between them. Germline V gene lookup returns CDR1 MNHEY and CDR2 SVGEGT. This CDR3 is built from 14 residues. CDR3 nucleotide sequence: TGTGCCAGCAGTTCACGACAAATCACGGGAGAGCAGTACTTC. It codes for CASSSRQITGEQYF.

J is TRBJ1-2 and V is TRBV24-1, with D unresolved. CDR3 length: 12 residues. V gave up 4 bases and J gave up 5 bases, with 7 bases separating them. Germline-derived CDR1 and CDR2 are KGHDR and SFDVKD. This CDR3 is CATSDRGYGYTF. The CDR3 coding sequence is TGTGCCACCAGTGACAGAGGTTATGGCTACACCTTC.

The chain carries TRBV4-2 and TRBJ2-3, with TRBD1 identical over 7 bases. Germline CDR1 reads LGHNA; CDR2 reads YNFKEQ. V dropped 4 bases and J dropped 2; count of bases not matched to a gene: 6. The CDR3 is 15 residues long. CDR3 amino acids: CASSPRTGDTDTQYF. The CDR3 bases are TGTGCCAGCAGCCCGCGGACAGGAGACACAGATACGCAGTATTTT.

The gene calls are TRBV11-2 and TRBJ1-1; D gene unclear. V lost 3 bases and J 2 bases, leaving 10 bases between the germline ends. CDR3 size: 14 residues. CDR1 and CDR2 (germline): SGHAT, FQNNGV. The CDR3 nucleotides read TGTGCCAGCAGCTTCAGCCTCGACAACACTGAAGCTTTCTTT. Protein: CASSFSLDNTEAFF.

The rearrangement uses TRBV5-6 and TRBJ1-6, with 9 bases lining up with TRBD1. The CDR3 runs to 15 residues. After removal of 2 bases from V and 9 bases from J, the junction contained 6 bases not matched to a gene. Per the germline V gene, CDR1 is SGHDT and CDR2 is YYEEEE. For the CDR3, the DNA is TGTGCCAGCAGCTTAAGGACAGGGGAGGCTTCACCCCTCCACTTT. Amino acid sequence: CASSLRTGEASPLHF.

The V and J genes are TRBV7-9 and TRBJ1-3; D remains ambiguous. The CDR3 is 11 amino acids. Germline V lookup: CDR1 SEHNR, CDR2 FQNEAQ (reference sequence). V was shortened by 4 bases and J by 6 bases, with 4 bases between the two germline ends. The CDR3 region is CASSSENTIYF. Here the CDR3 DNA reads TGTGCCAGCAGCTCGGAAAACACCATATATTTT.

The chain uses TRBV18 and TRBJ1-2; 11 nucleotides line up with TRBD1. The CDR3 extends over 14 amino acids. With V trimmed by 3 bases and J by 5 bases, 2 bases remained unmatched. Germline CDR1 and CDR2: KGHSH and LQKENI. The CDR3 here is CASSPGQGAYGYTF. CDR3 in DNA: TGTGCCAGCTCACCCGGACAGGGGGCGTATGGCTACACCTTC.

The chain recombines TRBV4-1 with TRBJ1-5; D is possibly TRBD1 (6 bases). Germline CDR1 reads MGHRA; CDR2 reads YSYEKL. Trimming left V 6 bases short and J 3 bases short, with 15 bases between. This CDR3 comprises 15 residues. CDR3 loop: CASSNHGQPNQPQHF. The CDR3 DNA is TGCGCCAGCAGTAATCACGGACAGCCCAATCAGCCCCAGCATTTT.

The CDR3 sequence is CASSQGAAASTDTQYF. The CDR3 nucleotides are TGTGCCAGCAGCCAAGGGGCTGCCGCTAGCACAGATACGCAGTATTTT. The rearrangement joins TRBV4-2 to TRBJ2-3; D call uncertain. The germline CDR1 and CDR2 sequences are LGHNA and YNFKEQ. Trimming cost V 1 base and J 0 bases, with 11 bases left between them. This CDR3 has 16 residues.

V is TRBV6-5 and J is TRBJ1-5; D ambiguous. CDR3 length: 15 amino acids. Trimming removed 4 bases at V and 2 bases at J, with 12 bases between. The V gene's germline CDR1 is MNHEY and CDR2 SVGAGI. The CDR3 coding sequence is TGTGCCAGCAGTTTCCGGACCCTAGGCAATCAGCCCCAGCATTTT. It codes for CASSFRTLGNQPQHF.

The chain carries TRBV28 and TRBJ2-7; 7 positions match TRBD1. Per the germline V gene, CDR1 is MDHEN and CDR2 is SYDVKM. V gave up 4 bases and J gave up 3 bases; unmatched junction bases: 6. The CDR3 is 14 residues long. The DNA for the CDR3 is TGTGCCAGCAGTTCGGGACAGAAACTCTACGAGCAGTACTTC. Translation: CASSSGQKLYEQYF.

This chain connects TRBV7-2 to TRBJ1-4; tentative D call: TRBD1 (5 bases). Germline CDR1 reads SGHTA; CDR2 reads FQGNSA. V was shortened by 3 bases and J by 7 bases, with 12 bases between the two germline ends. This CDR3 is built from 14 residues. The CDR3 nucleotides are TGTGCCAGCAGCTTTGGAACTGGGGGTGAAAAACTGTTTTTT. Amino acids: CASSFGTGGEKLFF.

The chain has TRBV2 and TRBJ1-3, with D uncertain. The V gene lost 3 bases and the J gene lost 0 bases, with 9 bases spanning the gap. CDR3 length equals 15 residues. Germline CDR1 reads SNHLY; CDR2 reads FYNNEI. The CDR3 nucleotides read TGTGCCAGCAGTGACGGACTACTCTCTGGAAACACCATATATTTT. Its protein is CASSDGLLSGNTIYF.

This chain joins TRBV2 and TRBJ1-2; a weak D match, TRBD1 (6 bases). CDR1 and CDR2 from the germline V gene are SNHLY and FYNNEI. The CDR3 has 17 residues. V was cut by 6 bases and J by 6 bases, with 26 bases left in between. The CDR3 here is CASRAIYHSGRGDGYTF. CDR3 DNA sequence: TGTGCCAGCAGAGCTATTTACCACAGCGGCAGGGGTGATGGCTACACCTTC.

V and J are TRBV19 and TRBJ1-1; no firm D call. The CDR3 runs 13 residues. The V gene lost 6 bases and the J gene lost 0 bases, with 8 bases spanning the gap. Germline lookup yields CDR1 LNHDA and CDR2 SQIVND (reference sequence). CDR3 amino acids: CASRGWLNTEAFF. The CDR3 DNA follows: TGTGCCAGTAGGGGGTGGTTGAACACTGAAGCTTTCTTT.

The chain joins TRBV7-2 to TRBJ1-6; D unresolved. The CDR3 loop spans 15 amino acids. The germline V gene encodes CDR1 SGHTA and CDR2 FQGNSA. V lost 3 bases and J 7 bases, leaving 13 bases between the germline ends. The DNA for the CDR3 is TGTGCCAGCAGCTTGCACAATGGAGACAATTCACCCCTCCACTTT. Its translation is CASSLHNGDNSPLHF. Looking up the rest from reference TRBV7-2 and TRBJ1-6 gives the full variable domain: GAGVSQSPSNKVTEKGKDVELRCDPISGHTALYWYRQSLGQGLEFLIYFQGNSAPDKSGLPSDRFSAERTGGSVSTLTIQRTQQEDSAVYLCASSLHNGDNSPLHFGNGTRLTVT.

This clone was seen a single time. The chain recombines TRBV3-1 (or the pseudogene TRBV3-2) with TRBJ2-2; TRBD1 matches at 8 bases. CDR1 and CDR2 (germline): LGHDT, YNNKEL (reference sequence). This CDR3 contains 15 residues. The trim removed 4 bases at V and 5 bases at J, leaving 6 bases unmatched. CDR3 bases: TGTGCCAGCAGCCCGTGGACAGGGTCGACCGGGGAGCTGTTTTTT. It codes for CASSPWTGSTGELFF.

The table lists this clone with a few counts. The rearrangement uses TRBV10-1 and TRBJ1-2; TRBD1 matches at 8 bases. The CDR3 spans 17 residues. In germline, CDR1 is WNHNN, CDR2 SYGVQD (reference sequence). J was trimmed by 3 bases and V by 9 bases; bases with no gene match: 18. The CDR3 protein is CARRGGTGGRTYYGYTF. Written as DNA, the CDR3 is TGCGCCAGAAGGGGTGGGACAGGAGGGCGAACTTACTATGGCTACACCTTC.

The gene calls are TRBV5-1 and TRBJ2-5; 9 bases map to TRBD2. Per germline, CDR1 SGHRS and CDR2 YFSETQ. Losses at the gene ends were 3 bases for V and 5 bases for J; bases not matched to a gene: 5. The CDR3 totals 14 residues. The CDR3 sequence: CASSWSGGRETQYF. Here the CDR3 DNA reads TGCGCCAGCAGCTGGAGCGGGGGGCGGGAGACCCAGTACTTC.

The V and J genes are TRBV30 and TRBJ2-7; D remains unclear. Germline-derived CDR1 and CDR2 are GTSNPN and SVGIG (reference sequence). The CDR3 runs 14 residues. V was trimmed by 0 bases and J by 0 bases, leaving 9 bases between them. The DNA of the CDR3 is TGTGCCTGGAGTGTATTGGCCAGCTCCTACGAGCAGTACTTC. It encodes CAWSVLASSYEQYF. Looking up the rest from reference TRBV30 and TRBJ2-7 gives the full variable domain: SQTIHQWPATLVQPVGSPLSLECTVEGTSNPNLYWYRQAAGRGLQLLFYSVGIGQISSEVPQNLSASRPQDRQFILSSKKLLLSDSGFYLCAWSVLASSYEQYFGPGTRLTVT.

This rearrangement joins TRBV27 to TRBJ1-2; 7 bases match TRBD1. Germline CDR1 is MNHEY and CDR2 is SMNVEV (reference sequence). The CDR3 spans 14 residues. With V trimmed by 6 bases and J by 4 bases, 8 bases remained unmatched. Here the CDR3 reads CASRPTGALYGYTF. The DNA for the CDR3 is TGTGCCAGCAGACCTACAGGGGCCCTCTATGGCTACACCTTC.

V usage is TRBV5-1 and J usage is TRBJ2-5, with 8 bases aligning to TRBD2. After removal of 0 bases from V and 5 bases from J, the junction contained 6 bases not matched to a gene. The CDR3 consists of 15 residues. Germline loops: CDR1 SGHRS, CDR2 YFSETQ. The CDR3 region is CASSLGGPSGETQYF. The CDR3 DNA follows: TGCGCCAGCAGCTTGGGCGGCCCTAGCGGGGAGACCCAGTACTTC.

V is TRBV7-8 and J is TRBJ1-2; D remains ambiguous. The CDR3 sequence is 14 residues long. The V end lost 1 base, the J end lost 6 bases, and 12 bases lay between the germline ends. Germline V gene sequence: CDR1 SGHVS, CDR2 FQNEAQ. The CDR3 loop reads CASSLGVFRDGYTF. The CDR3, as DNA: TGTGCCAGCAGCTTAGGAGTGTTCCGGGATGGCTACACCTTC.

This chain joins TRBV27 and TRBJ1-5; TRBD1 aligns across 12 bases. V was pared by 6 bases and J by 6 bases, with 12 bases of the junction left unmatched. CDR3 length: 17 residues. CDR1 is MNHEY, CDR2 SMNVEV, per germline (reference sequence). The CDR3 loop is CASSESGQGAPVQPQHF. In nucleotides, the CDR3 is TGTGCCAGCAGCGAATCGGGACAGGGGGCACCAGTTCAGCCCCAGCATTTT.

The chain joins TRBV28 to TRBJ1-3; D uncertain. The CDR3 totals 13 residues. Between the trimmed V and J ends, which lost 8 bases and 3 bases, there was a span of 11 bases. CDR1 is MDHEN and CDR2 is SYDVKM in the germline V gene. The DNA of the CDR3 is TGTGCCAGCGGAGGGTTAGGTGGAAACACCATATATTTT. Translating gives CASGGLGGNTIYF.

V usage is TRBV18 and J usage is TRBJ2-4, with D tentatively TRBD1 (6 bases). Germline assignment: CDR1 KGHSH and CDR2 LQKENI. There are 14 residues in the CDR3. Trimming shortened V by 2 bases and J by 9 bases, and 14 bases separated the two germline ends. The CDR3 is CASSPRSTGTIQYF. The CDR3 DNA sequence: TGTGCCAGCTCACCAAGATCGACAGGTACCATTCAGTACTTC.

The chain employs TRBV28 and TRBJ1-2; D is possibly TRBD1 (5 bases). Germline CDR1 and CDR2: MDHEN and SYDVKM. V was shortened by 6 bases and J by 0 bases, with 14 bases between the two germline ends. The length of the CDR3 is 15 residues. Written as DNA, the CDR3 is TGTGCCAGCAGCAAGACCCAGACAGCTAACTATGGCTACACCTTC. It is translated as CASSKTQTANYGYTF.

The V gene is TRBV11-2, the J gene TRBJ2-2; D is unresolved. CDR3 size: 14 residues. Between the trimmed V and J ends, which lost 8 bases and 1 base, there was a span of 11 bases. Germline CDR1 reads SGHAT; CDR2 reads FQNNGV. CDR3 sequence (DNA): TGTGCCAGCCTACCCAGACAGAACACCGGGGAGCTGTTTTTT. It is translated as CASLPRQNTGELFF.

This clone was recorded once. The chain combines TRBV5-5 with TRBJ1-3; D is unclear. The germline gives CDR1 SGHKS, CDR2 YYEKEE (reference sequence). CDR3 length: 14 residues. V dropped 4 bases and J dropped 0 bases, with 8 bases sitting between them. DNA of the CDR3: TGTGCCAGCAGCAAGGGTGGCTCTGGAAACACCATATATTTT. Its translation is CASSKGGSGNTIYF.

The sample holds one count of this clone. Written as DNA, the CDR3 is TGCGCCAGCAGCCAAGGTTTCCGGGACTCTGGAGGCTACACCTTC. It codes for CASSQGFRDSGGYTF. The chain carries TRBV4-1 and TRBJ1-2, with D maybe TRBD1 (5 bases). Trimming took off 1 base at V and 8 bases at J, with 17 bases between the two ends. CDR1 and CDR2 from the germline V gene are MGHRA and YSYEKL. The CDR3 contains 15 residues.

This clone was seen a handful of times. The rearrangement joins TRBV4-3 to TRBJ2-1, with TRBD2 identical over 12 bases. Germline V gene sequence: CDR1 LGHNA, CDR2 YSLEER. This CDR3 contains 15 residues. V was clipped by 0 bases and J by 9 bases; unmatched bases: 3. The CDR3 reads CASSQDKLAGGEQFF. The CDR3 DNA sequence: TGCGCCAGCAGCCAAGATAAACTAGCGGGGGGTGAGCAGTTCTTC.